This entry concerns a single T cell receptor beta chain. Its antigen is not identified. The sample belongs to a study of T-cell reconstitution after alpha-beta-depleted transplantation in children. The study's findings and limits: Roughly two months post-transplant, alpha-beta T cells reportedly originated from several hundred graft clones that had expanded.

This CDR3 has 17 amino acids. CDR1 SGHRS and CDR2 YFSETQ come from the germline V gene. The V gene lost 4 bases and the J gene lost 4 bases, with 21 bases spanning the gap. Preparation of the TCRbeta library was carried out with unique molecular identifiers. TCRdb used MiXCR to reprocess the PCR reads, holding one entry per CDR3 protein. The table shows about 580,000 distinct CDR3 sequences, with approximately 30% occurring only once. The sample here was PBMCs, taken before TCRalphabeta/CD19-depleted stem cell transplant. The chain employs TRBV5-1 and TRBJ2-1; perhaps TRBD2 as D (7 bases). This TCR was sampled from a boy less than two years old with Wiskott-Aldrich syndrome, due to receive a stem cell transplant. CDR3 bases: TGCGCCAGCAGCCTTGGGGGCACTAGCGCCGTTTACAATGAGCAGTTCTTC. It yields the protein CASSLGGTSAVYNEQFF.